This T cell receptor beta chain was sequenced in a study of shared clonotypes between healthy human individuals. The overall study: Used for every donor were three CD4 naive, three CD4 memory, two CD8 naive and one CD8 memory plate. General study results and limits: The study found roughly 5% of naive CD4 clonotypes shared across a handful of donors.

About this clone: Its cognate antigen is unknown.

This CDR3 is built from 16 residues. The V gene's germline CDR1 is LNHDA and CDR2 SQIVND (reference sequence). Trimming cost V 4 bases and J 3 bases, with 18 bases left between them. Profiling relied on immunoSEQ multiplex PCR, and the TCRdb table lists in-frame clones only, not all of them. The profile shows about 1.5 million clones, roughly 96% of them singletons. The V and J genes are TRBV19 and TRBJ1-2; no firm D call. Sequenced input: naive CD4+ T cells sorted from blood. Subset described: CD45RA+ positively selected. This receptor was identified in a young man in good health. The CDR3 protein is CASSTHRGLLDYGYTF. The CDR3, as DNA: TGTGCCAGTAGTACCCATCGCGGGCTGCTCGACTATGGCTACACCTTC. The entire variable domain, with the rest obtained from reference TRBV19 and TRBJ1-2, is as follows: DGGITQSPKYLFRKEGQNVTLSCEQNLNHDAMYWYRQDPGQGLRLIYYSQIVNDFQKGDIAEGYSVSREKKESFPLTVTSAQKNPTAFYLCASSTHRGLLDYGYTFGSGTRLTVV.